The clone carrying this T cell receptor beta chain was detected only a few times. Its target is not known. The data were obtained in a study of regulatory T cells in long-lasting Graves disease. Study as a whole: Patients with new Graves' disease had used antithyroid drugs below 3 months.

Building of the TCR beta libraries involved iRepertoire HTBI primers and Arm-PCR of CDR3 regions. TCRdb analysed the multiplex PCR reads with MiXCR anew, one entry per CDR3 protein. The sample lists 250,000 or so distinct CDR3 sequences, around 19% occurring once. General observations from the study: Persistent disease was associated with favored TRBV28 usage and with favored use of TRBJ1-2 and TRBJ2-5. Since the sample size was small, accuracy may have been reduced.

Time point: newly diagnosed GD, antithyroid drugs for less than 3 months. The TCR library used RNA extracted from PBMCs. With 5 bases clipped from V and 14 bases from J, the junction kept 12 bases outside the gene matches. Germline V gives CDR1 SEHNR, CDR2 FQNEAQ (reference sequence). This CDR3 has 13 residues. Separately, the same data were catalogued under a study of T cells in Graves' hyperthyroidism and ophthalmopathy. That study reports: A model using 13 V-J features told ophthalmopathy apart from stable hyperthyroidism.

This receptor was obtained from a young woman with Graves disease. The chain employs TRBV7-9 and TRBJ1-2, with TRBD1 matching 9 bases. The sequenced sample was peripheral blood mononuclear cells (PBMCs), obtained at new diagnosis, from a patient treated with antithyroid drugs. The chain's CDR3 is CASSPGQGLVGTF. In DNA, the CDR3 is TGTGCCAGCAGCCCGGGACAGGGTTTGGTTGGAACCTTC.